This TCR beta chain comes out of a study of blood T cells in healthy people across ages. Findings of the study overall: The diversity estimates, figures obtained from one million T cells, were considered underestimates. The study lacked donor CMV status, which possibly confounded expanded clonotype changes. Older age coincided with a roughly linear decline in TCR beta diversity per million T cells.

CDR3 length equals 17 residues. V lost 6 bases and J lost 8; bases outside the gene matches: 14. CDR1 is SNHLY and CDR2 is FYNNEI in the germline V gene. Sample-barcoded 5' priming and a J-beta primer mix drove a second PCR of about 6 to 12 cycles. Each sample provided no less than 2.5 million CDR3-containing paired-end reads. TCRdb re-called the 5' RACE reads through MiXCR, storing one row per CDR3 protein. This sample yields about 620,000 distinct CDR3 sequences, of which around 52% are seen a single time; 13% belongs to the top ten. At least ten counts were recorded for this clonotype. What it binds is not known.

The genes are TRBV2 and TRBJ2-1; 12 positions match TRBD2. The TCR originated in a woman older than 75 in good health. The sequenced sample consisted of blood. The CDR3: CASRTTSGGTSPHEQFF. In nucleotides, the CDR3 is TGTGCCAGCAGGACTACTAGCGGGGGGACCTCACCCCATGAGCAGTTCTTC.